The entry that follows covers one T cell receptor beta chain sequence. This sample is part of a study of regulatory T cells in long-lasting Graves disease. As for time point: newly diagnosed GD, antithyroid drugs for less than 3 months. TCR sequences were obtained from RNA taken from PBMCs. TCR beta libraries were built with iRepertoire HTBI primers and Arm-PCR of CDR3 regions. MiXCR, run by TCRdb on the multiplex PCR reads, gives a single entry per CDR3 protein. The table records roughly 610,000 distinct CDR3 sequences, approximately 15% of them present only once. V lost 4 bases, J lost 4 bases, and 9 bases stayed unmatched. The CDR3 extends over 15 amino acids. Germline loops: CDR1 MNHEY, CDR2 SVGEGT. This same sample was also part of a study on T cells in Graves' hyperthyroidism and ophthalmopathy.

This specimen was peripheral blood mononuclear cells (PBMCs), taken at new diagnosis, from a patient treated with antithyroid drugs. The chain joins TRBV6-2 or TRBV6-3 to TRBJ2-5; 7 bases are a match to TRBD2. This receptor was obtained from a woman aged 25 to 39 with Graves disease. The DNA for the CDR3 is TGTGCCAGCAGTTGCGCGGGAGTTAGTGTAGAGACCCAGTACTTC. Its translation: CASSCAGVSVETQYF.